The 13 T cell receptor beta chains reported below all come from one sample, sequenced in a study of shared clonotypes between healthy human individuals. Here immunoSEQ multiplex PCR was the method, and the copy in TCRdb shows in-frame clones only, minus some. The sample consists of a few hundred thousand clones, around 80% of them appearing once. The sample was PBMCs. Source of these receptors: a woman between 35 and 50 years old in good health. Some clones in this sample may be carry-over from other donors' samples.

This rearrangement joins TRBV4-1 to TRBJ2-1; tentative D call: TRBD2 (6 bases). V gave up 3 bases and J gave up 7 bases, with 19 bases separating them. CDR3 size: 16 residues. The germline V gene encodes CDR1 MGHRA and CDR2 YSYEKL. CDR3 sequence (DNA): TGCGCCAGCAGCCACGGGACTCGGAAGTCGTGGAATGAGCAGTTCTTC. Translation gives CASSHGTRKSWNEQFF.

As concerns this clone: Since a far larger clone is one base different, this is likely a read error. The chain carries TRBV30 and TRBJ2-1; 7 bases agree with TRBD2. CDR1 and CDR2 (germline): GTSNPN, SVGIG (reference sequence). This CDR3 spans 14 amino acids. In DNA, the CDR3 is TGTGCCTGGACCCCCCGCGGGGGAGACAATGAGCGGTTCTTC. Its translation: CAWTPRGGDNERFF.

This rearrangement joins TRBV5-4 to TRBJ2-1, with 10 bases fitting TRBD2. CDR1 SGHNT and CDR2 YYREEE come from the germline V gene (reference sequence). This CDR3 has 15 residues. J lost 5 bases, V lost 6 bases, and 8 bases had no gene match. CDR3 loop: CASKQREGADNEQFF. The CDR3 DNA reads as TGTGCCAGCAAACAGCGGGAGGGCGCAGACAATGAGCAGTTCTTC.

The CDR3 region has the DNA TGCGCCAGCAGCTTGGTTAGCGGGCATGAGCAGTTCTTC. This sequence encodes CASSLVSGHEQFF. The chain uses TRBV5-1 and TRBJ2-1, with 7 bases fitting TRBD2. CDR3 size: 13 residues. V shed 0 bases and J 8 bases; nucleotides not matched to a gene: 2. Looked up from germline, CDR1 is SGHRS and CDR2 is YFSETQ.

Points on this clone: The sample contains more than one DNA sequence encoding this CDR3. The chain employs TRBV7-3 and TRBJ2-3; D gene uncertain. Looked up from germline, CDR1 is SGHTA and CDR2 is FQGTGA. The CDR3 runs 14 residues. V lost 2 bases and J lost 0, with 6 bases in between. CDR3 sequence (DNA): TGTGCCAGCAGCTTATCGGCTAGCACAGATACGCAGTATTTT. Protein: CASSLSASTDTQYF.

The rearrangement links TRBV18 to TRBJ2-5, with D perhaps matching TRBD1 (6 bases). CDR3 length: 13 amino acids. CDR1 and CDR2 (germline): KGHSH, LQKENI. The V end was cut by 8 bases, the J end by 5 bases, with 15 bases between. Written as DNA, the CDR3 is TGTGCCAGCCCCCCTCTCCAGGGGGAGACCCAGTACTTC. Residues: CASPPLQGETQYF. Complete variable domain (other parts from reference TRBV18 and TRBJ2-5): NAGVMQNPRHLVRRRGQEARLRCSPMKGHSHVYWYRQLPEEGLKFMVYLQKENIIDESGMPKERFSAEFPKEGPSILRIQQVVRGDSAAYFCASPPLQGETQYFGPGTRLLVL.

The chain joins TRBV19 to TRBJ2-7, with a weak D call TRBD1 (6 bases). V was cut by 5 bases and J by 7 bases, with 18 bases left in between. Per germline, CDR1 LNHDA and CDR2 SQIVND (reference sequence). This CDR3 is built from 14 residues. CDR3 nucleotides: TGTGCCAGTAGTTCTCTTCCGGGACAAGGAGAGCAGTACTTC. Encoded protein: CASSSLPGQGEQYF. Filled out from reference TRBV19 and TRBJ2-7, the complete variable domain reads DGGITQSPKYLFRKEGQNVTLSCEQNLNHDAMYWYRQDPGQGLRLIYYSQIVNDFQKGDIAEGYSVSREKKESFPLTVTSAQKNPTAFYLCASSSLPGQGEQYFGPGTRLTVT.

This clone was detected ten times or more. Within the sample, other DNA sequences also encode this same CDR3. This chain connects TRBV20-1 to TRBJ1-2; the D is unclear. The germline V and J ends were trimmed by 5 bases and 6 bases, with 4 bases remaining between them. The CDR3 covers 9 residues. Germline CDR1 is DFQATT and CDR2 is SNEGSKA (reference sequence). The CDR3: CSAYDGYTF. The CDR3 nucleotides are TGCAGTGCTTACGATGGCTACACCTTC.

V gene TRBV28 combines with J gene TRBJ1-2; D is undetermined. The CDR3 sequence is 14 residues long. The V gene's germline CDR1 is MDHEN and CDR2 SYDVKM. Trimming took 2 bases from V and 4 from J, leaving 11 bases between them. This chain's CDR3 is CASSLGGRVYGYTF. CDR3 nucleotide sequence: TGTGCCAGCAGTTTAGGTGGGCGGGTCTATGGCTACACCTTC.

This clone was found many times. V and J are TRBV27 and TRBJ2-3; TRBD2 aligns across 9 bases. CDR1 and CDR2 (germline): MNHEY, SMNVEV (reference sequence). There are 17 residues in the CDR3. Germline trimming cut 0 bases from V and 0 bases from J; bases unmatched to any gene: 4. The CDR3: CASSLSSLAGSTDTQYF. Here the CDR3 DNA reads TGTGCCAGCAGTTTATCGAGCCTAGCGGGAAGCACAGATACGCAGTATTTT.

CDR3 coding DNA: TGCAGCGTAGGGACACGGGGCACTGAAGCTTTCTTT. Its protein is CSVGTRGTEAFF. V usage is TRBV29-1 and J usage is TRBJ1-1; perhaps TRBD1 as D (6 bases). CDR1 SQVTM and CDR2 ANQGSEA come from the germline V gene. CDR3 size: 12 residues. V dropped 6 bases and J dropped 4 bases, with 12 bases sitting between them. Using reference TRBV29-1 and TRBJ1-1 for the parts outside the CDR3, the full variable domain is SAVISQKPSRDICQRGTSLTIQCQVDSQVTMMFWYRQQPGQSLTLIATANQGSEATYESGFVIDKFPISRPNLTFSTLTVSNMSPEDSSIYLCSVGTRGTEAFFGQGTRLTVV.

The chain has TRBV29-1 and TRBJ2-1, with D possibly being TRBD2 (5 bases). The CDR3 has 13 amino acids. V lost 1 base, J lost 3 bases, and 7 bases lay in between. Germline V gives CDR1 SQVTM, CDR2 ANQGSEA. CDR3 bases: TGCAGCGTTGAAGGGACTGGCTACAATGAGCAGTTCTTC. Its translation is CSVEGTGYNEQFF.

The chain uses TRBV11-1 and TRBJ1-5, with D unclear. The CDR3 has 14 residues. CDR1 is SGHAT and CDR2 is FQDESV in the germline V gene (reference sequence). Trimming shortened V by 1 base and J by 1 base, and 5 bases separated the two germline ends. The CDR3: CASSLDGSNQPQHF. The CDR3 DNA sequence: TGTGCCAGCAGCTTAGATGGGAGCAATCAGCCCCAGCATTTT.